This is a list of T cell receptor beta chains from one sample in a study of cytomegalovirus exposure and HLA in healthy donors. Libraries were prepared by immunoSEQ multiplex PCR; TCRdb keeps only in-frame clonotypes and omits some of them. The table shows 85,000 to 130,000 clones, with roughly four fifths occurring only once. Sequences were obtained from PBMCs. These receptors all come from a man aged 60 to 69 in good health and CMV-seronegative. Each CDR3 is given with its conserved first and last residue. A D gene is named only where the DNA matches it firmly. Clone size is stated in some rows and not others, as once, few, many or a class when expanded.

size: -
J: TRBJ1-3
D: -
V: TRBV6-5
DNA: TGTGCCAGCAGTCGAGGCAACTCTGGAAACACCATATATTTT
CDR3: CASSRGNSGNTIYF

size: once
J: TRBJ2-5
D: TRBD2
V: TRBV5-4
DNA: TGTGCCAGCAGCTATACTAGCGGGGAAGAGACCCAGTACTTC
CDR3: CASSYTSGEETQYF

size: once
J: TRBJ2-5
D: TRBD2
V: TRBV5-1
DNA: TGCGCCAGCAGCTTGGGGCTAGCGGGCCGCAGCACTGAAGAGACCCAGTACTTC
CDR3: CASSLGLAGRSTEETQYF

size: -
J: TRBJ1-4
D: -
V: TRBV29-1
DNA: TGCAGCGCGAGGGCACAGCTGAATGAAAAACTGTTTTTT
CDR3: CSARAQLNEKLFF

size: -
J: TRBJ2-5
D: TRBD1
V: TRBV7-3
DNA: TGTGCCAGCAGCTTAGGGACAGGGCAAGAGACCCAGTACTTC
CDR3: CASSLGTGQETQYF

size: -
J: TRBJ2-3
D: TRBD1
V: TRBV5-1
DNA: TGCGCCAGCAGCACAGACAGGGGGGGCACAGATACGCAGTATTTT
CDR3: CASSTDRGGTDTQYF

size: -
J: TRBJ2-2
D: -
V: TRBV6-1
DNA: TGTGCCAGCAGTGTAGGACAACCCGGGCAGGGATTGAACACCGGGGAGCTGTTTTTT
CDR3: CASSVGQPGQGLNTGELFF

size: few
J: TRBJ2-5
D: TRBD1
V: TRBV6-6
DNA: TGTGCCAGCAGTCGACAGGGGATGGAGACCCAGTACTTC
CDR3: CASSRQGMETQYF

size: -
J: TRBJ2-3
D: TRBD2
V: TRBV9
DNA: TGTGCCAGCGTTCGGGGGGACTCAGGGGATACGCAGTATTTT
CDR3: CASVRGDSGDTQYF

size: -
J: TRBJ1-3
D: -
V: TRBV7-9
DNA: TGTGCCAGCAGATCCGACAGCTCTGGAAACACCATATATTTT
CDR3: CASRSDSSGNTIYF

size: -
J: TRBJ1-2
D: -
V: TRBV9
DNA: TGTGCCAGCACCCCGGGTGCCGACGCGCGCCCCTATGGCTACACCTTC
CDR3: CASTPGADARPYGYTF

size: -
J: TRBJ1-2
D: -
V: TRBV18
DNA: TGTGCCAGCTCAACGACAGCTAACTATGGCTACACCTTC
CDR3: CASSTTANYGYTF

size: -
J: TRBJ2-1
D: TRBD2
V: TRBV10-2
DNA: TGCGCCAGCAGCCCTACTAGCGGGGACTACAATGAGCAGTTCTTC
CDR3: CASSPTSGDYNEQFF

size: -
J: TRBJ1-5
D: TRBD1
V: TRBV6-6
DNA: TGTGCCAGCAGCGGACAGGGGAAGCATCAGCCCCAGCATTTT
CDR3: CASSGQGKHQPQHF

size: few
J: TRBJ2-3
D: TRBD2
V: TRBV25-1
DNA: TGTGCCAGCAGTGACCAGCGGGGGCCGGGGGATACGCAGTATTTT
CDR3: CASSDQRGPGDTQYF

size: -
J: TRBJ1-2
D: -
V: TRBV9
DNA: TGTGCCAGCAGCGTAGACGAGGGAGGGGGCTACACCTTC
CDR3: CASSVDEGGGYTF

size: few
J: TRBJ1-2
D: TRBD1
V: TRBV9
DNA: TGTGCCAGCAGCTTCGGACAGGCAAAGGGCTACACCTTC
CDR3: CASSFGQAKGYTF

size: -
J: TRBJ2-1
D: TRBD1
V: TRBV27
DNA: TGTGCCAGCAGGCCCTTTGAAGGTGGGACAGGGGACAATGAGCAGTTCTTC
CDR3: CASRPFEGGTGDNEQFF

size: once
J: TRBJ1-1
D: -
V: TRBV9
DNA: TGTGCCAGCAGCCCGCGAGGGGGTATGAACACTGAAGCTTTCTTT
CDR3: CASSPRGGMNTEAFF

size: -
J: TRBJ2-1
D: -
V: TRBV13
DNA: TGTGCCAGCAGCTTAGACGGGAGCAAATTCTACAATGAGCAGTTCTTC
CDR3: CASSLDGSKFYNEQFF

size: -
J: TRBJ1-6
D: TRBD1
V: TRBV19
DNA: TGTGCCAGTACCCTAAAGGACAGGGGGCTGACACCCCTCCACTTT
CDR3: CASTLKDRGLTPLHF

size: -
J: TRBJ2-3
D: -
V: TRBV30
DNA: TGTGCCTGGAAGGTCAGGGGCACAGATACGCAGTATTTT
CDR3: CAWKVRGTDTQYF

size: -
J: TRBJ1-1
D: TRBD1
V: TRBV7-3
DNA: TGTGCCAGCAGCCCACAGGGGGGCACTGAAGCTTTCTTT
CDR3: CASSPQGGTEAFF

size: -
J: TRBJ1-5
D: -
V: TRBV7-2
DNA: TGTGCCAGCAGCTTAAGGACTAATCAGCCCCAGCATTTT
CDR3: CASSLRTNQPQHF

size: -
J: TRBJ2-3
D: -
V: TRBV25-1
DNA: TGTGCCAGCAGTGATAACAAACGGACTATATACACAGATACGCAGTATTTT
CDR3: CASSDNKRTIYTDTQYF

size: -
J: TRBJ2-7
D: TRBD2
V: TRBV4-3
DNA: TGCGCCAGCAGCCCAACCGGGGGGGGCCAAGGGTACGAGCAGTACTTC
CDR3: CASSPTGGGQGYEQYF

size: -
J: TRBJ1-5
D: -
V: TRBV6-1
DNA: TGTGCCAGCACCGCGGGGCTACGGCCCCAGCATTTT
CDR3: CASTAGLRPQHF

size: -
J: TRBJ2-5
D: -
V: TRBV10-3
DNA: TGTGCCATCAGTGATGGGTCGGAGTCTGGAGAGACCCAGTACTTC
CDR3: CAISDGSESGETQYF

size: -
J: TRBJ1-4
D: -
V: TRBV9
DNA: TGTGCCAGCAGCCCGCCGGGATCTCAAAAACTGTTTTTT
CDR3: CASSPPGSQKLFF

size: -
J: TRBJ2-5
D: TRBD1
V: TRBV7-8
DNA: TGTGCCAGCAGCGCCCCAATACAGGGGGCGCGGGAGACCCAGTACTTC
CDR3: CASSAPIQGARETQYF

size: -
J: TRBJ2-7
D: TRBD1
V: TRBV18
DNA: TGTGCCAGCTCACCACCCGGGACAGCTACCTACGAGCAGTACTTC
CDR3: CASSPPGTATYEQYF

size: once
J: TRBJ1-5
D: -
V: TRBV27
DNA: TGTGCCAGCATTCGGAGCAATCAGCCCCAGCATTTT
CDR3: CASIRSNQPQHF

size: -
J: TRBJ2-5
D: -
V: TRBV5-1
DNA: TGCGCCAGCAGCTTGGTCGTTGAGTGGCGGGGGACAAGACCTGAGACCCAGTACTTC
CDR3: CASSLVVEWRGTRPETQYF

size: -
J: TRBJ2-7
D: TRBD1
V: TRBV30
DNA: TGTGCCTGGGACAGGGGGTACTACGAGCAGTACTTC
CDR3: CAWDRGYYEQYF

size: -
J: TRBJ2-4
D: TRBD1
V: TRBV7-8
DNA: TGTGCCAGCAGCCTATCATCGGGACAGGGGGGCAAAAACATTCAGTACTTC
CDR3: CASSLSSGQGGKNIQYF

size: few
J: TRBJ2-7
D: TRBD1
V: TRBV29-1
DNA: TGCAGCACCCGGACAGGAATCTACGAGCAGTACTTC
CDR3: CSTRTGIYEQYF

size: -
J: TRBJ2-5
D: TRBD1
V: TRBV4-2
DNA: TGTGCCAGCAGCCAATCGGGGGACAGGGGGCGTGAGACCCAGTACTTC
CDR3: CASSQSGDRGRETQYF

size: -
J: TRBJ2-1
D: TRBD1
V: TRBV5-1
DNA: TGCGCCAGCAGCCGTACAGGGGTTGGTGAGCAGTTCTTC
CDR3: CASSRTGVGEQFF

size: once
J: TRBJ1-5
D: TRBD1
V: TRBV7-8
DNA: TGTGCCAGCAGCTTATCGACAGGGTCCAATCAGCCCCAGCATTTT
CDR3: CASSLSTGSNQPQHF

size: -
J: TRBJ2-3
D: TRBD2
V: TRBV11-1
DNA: TGTGCCAGCAGCTTAGATCCTAGCGGGGGGGCGTATACGCAGTATTTT
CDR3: CASSLDPSGGAYTQYF

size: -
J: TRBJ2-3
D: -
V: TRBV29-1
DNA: TGCAGCTTGGGGGGGGGCGCAGATACGCAGTATTTT
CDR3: CSLGGGADTQYF

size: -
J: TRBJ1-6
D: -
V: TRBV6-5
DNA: TGTGCCAGCAGTTACGTGGGGGGGGTAGGTTCACCCCTCCACTTT
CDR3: CASSYVGGVGSPLHF

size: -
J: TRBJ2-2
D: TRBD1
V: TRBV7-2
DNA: TGTGCCAGCAGCTTACGGACAGGGGGCTTTACCGGGGAGCTGTTTTTT
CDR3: CASSLRTGGFTGELFF

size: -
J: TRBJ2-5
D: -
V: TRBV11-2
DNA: TGTGCCAGCAGCGCAGGGGCCCAAGAGACCCAGTACTTC
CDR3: CASSAGAQETQYF

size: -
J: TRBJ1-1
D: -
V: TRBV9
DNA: TGTGCCAGCGCAAAAGGGGGGGGCAGGGGAATGAACACTGAAGCTTTCTTT
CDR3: CASAKGGGRGMNTEAFF

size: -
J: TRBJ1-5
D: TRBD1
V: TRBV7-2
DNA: TGTGCCAGCAGCTTTACCGGGACAGGGGTCAATCAGCCCCAGCATTTT
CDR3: CASSFTGTGVNQPQHF

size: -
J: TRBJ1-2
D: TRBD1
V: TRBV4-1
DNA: TGCGCCAGCAGCCAACTGACAGGGGCCTATGGCTACACCTTC
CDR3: CASSQLTGAYGYTF

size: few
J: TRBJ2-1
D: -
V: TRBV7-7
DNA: TGTGCCAGCAGCTCCACTACCTACAATGAGCAGTTCTTC
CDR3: CASSSTTYNEQFF

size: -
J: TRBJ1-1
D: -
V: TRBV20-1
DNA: TGCAGTGCGAGTCCCCCACAGAAAGCTTTCTTT
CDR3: CSASPPQKAFF

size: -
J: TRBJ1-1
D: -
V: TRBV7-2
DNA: TGTGCCAGCAGCCGAAACAGGAACACTGAAGCTTTCTTT
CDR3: CASSRNRNTEAFF

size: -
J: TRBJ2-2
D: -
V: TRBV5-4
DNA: TGTGCCAGCAGCTCCAAAGGGTCGCGGGGATCCCCCGGGGAGCTGTTTTTT
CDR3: CASSSKGSRGSPGELFF

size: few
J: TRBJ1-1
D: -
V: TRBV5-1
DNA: TGCGCCAGCAGCTTCACCGACAGAATGAACACTGAAGCTTTCTTT
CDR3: CASSFTDRMNTEAFF

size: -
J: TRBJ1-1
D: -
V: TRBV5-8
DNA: TGTGCCAGCAGCTTCACTTCCAACACTGAAGCTTTCTTT
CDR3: CASSFTSNTEAFF

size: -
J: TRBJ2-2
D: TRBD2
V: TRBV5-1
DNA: TGCGCCAGCAGCCGAGGCGGGGGGGCTACCGGGGAGCTGTTTTTT
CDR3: CASSRGGGATGELFF